What follows is one TCR beta chain and its context. The data stem from a study of control samples from healthy donors and cancer patients. The CDR3 is made up of 15 amino acids. V shed 1 base, J shed 10 bases, and the junction held 7 bases outside the gene matches. Germline V CDR1 and CDR2: SGHTA, FQGNSA. The protocol was immunoSEQ multiplex PCR, while the TCRdb copy is restricted to in-frame clones and leaves out a portion. This table holds over 150,000 clones, just under 95% found once. The specimen was blood. The receptor's source is a man aged 40-50 years in good health. V and J are TRBV7-2 and TRBJ2-5; 12 bases map to TRBD1. CDR3 protein: CASSLVGQGAPGQYF. The CDR3 bases are TGTGCCAGCAGCTTAGTGGGACAGGGGGCTCCGGGCCAGTACTTC.